This T cell receptor beta chain stems from a study of blood T cells in healthy people across ages. The authors ran a second PCR of roughly 7 to 11 cycles using a sample-barcoded 5' primer and a J-beta primer mix. A tag from a template-switch adaptor with 12 random nucleotides marked each cDNA molecule. CDR3-containing paired-end reads numbered at least 2.5 million in each sample. TCRdb ran MiXCR on the 5' RACE reads and lists one entry per CDR3 protein. The sample holds about a million distinct CDR3 sequences, roughly 47% seen once. This clonotype was detected only a few times. The antigen is undetermined. Study-wide results and caveats: Older age coincided with a roughly linear decline in TCR beta diversity per million T cells.

Source material: blood. The origin of this receptor is a woman aged 60-75 years in good health.

CDR3 in DNA: TGTGCCAGCAGCACCCGGACAGGTTTCGGTAATGAAAAACTGTTTTTT. Translating gives CASSTRTGFGNEKLFF. This chain uses TRBV21-1 with TRBJ1-4; no DNA check was done on the table's D call, TRBD1. TRBV21-1 corresponds to a pseudogene. The CDR3 contains 16 residues.